The 30 T cell receptor beta chains given below trace back to one sample, sequenced in a study of shared clonotypes between healthy human individuals. This table comes from immunoSEQ multiplex PCR, and its TCRdb copy is limited to in-frame clones, with some not included. The sample carries 110,000 or so clones, about 63% recorded once. The sample comprised memory CD8+ T cells sorted from blood. Subset denoted: CD45RO+ cells pooled with CCR7-negative TemRA cells. These receptors were collected from a woman aged 30 to 39 in good health.

The chain carries TRBV2 and TRBJ1-4; TRBD1 matches 8 bases. The CDR3 has 14 residues. CDR1 is SNHLY and CDR2 is FYNNEI in the germline V gene. The junction had 3 bases not matched to a gene; V was cut back by 4 bases and J by 5 bases. The CDR3 DNA sequence: TGTGCCAGCAGTGTTGGGACAGGAAATGAAAAACTGTTTTTT. Residues: CASSVGTGNEKLFF. Supplemented by reference TRBV2 and TRBJ1-4, the full variable domain reads EPEVTQTPSHQVTQMGQEVILRCVPISNHLYFYWYRQILGQKVEFLVSFYNNEISEKSEIFDDQFSVERPDGSNFTLKIRSTKLEDSAMYFCASSVGTGNEKLFFGSGTQLSVL.

The rearrangement joins TRBV7-7 to TRBJ2-3; 8 bases fit TRBD2. CDR3 size: 15 residues. In germline, CDR1 is SSHAT, CDR2 FNYEAQ (reference sequence). V lost 5 bases to trimming and J lost 4 bases; unmatched junction nucleotides: 8. For the CDR3, the DNA is TGTGCCAGCAGCCCGAGCGGGAGCGAGGCAGATACGCAGTATTTT. It encodes CASSPSGSEADTQYF. The full variable domain, rest sourced from reference TRBV7-7 and TRBJ2-3, is GAGVSQSPRYKVTKRGQDVTLRCDPISSHATLYWYQQALGQGPEFLTYFNYEAQPDKSGLPSDRFSAERPEGSISTLTIQRTEQRDSAMYRCASSPSGSEADTQYFGPGTRLTVL.

The V gene is TRBV5-4, the J gene TRBJ2-7, with 7 nucleotides matching TRBD1. The germline gives CDR1 SGHNT, CDR2 YYREEE (reference sequence). The J segment lost 5 bases and the V segment lost 4 bases, leaving 6 bases of the junction unmatched. The CDR3 extends over 13 amino acids. CDR3 coding DNA: TGTGCCAGCAGCCTTGACAGGGCGAACGAGCAGTACTTC. This sequence encodes CASSLDRANEQYF. The full variable domain, with the rest looked up from reference TRBV5-4 and TRBJ2-7, is ETGVTQSPTHLIKTRGQQVTLRCSSQSGHNTVSWYQQALGQGPQFIFQYYREEENGRGNFPPRFSGLQFPNYSSELNVNALELDDSALYLCASSLDRANEQYFGPGTRLTVT.

This clone was picked up a small number of times. J is TRBJ2-3 and V is TRBV6-4; the match to TRBD2 covers 7 bases. Germline CDR1 and CDR2: MRHNA and SNTAGT. CDR3 size: 15 residues. The junction had 3 bases not matched to a gene; V was cut back by 2 bases and J by 1 base. In DNA, the CDR3 is TGTGCCAGCAGTGACGGGGCGGGAGGCACAGATACGCAGTATTTT. It yields the protein CASSDGAGGTDTQYF.

This clone was observed a handful of times. The V gene is TRBV7-9, the J gene TRBJ2-3; D uncertain. This CDR3 spans 14 amino acids. V was clipped by 2 bases and J by 6 bases, with 12 bases between them. CDR1 is SEHNR, CDR2 FQNEAQ, per germline (reference sequence). The CDR3 bases are TGTGCCAGCAGCTTATCTGCAACAGTTGATACGCAGTATTTT. Encoded protein: CASSLSATVDTQYF.

CDR3: CASSLKTSGHNEQFF. In nucleotides, the CDR3 is TGTGCCAGCAGTCTAAAGACTAGTGGGCACAATGAGCAGTTCTTC. The V and J genes are TRBV27 and TRBJ2-1, with D possibly matching TRBD2 (6 bases). Germline lookup yields CDR1 MNHEY and CDR2 SMNVEV (reference sequence). Trimming left V 5 bases short and J 5 bases short, with 16 bases between. This CDR3 region has 15 residues.

The chain joins TRBV19 to TRBJ1-1, with D tentatively TRBD1 (6 bases). The CDR3 runs 15 residues. The ends were cut back, 5 bases at V and 4 bases at J, with 17 bases in the middle. Per the germline V gene, CDR1 is LNHDA and CDR2 is SQIVND (reference sequence). CDR3 in DNA: TGTGCCAGTAGTGACCCCGGACAGCCCGGCACTGAAGCTTTCTTT. Translation gives CASSDPGQPGTEAFF.

CDR3 residues: CASSATGVTEAFF. CDR3 in DNA: TGTGCCAGCAGTGCGACAGGGGTCACTGAAGCTTTCTTT. The chain combines TRBV6-6 with TRBJ1-1, with 8 positions matching TRBD1. CDR3 size: 13 residues. V gave up 5 bases and J gave up 4 bases; unmatched junction bases: 3. Germline V lookup: CDR1 MNHNY, CDR2 SVGAGI (reference sequence).

This clone was observed a single time. This sample also contains other DNA sequences that code for the same CDR3. This chain joins TRBV9 and TRBJ2-7; D gene unclear. This CDR3 comprises 14 residues. V shed 0 bases and J shed 2 bases, with 9 bases lying between them. The germline V gene has CDR1 SGDLS and CDR2 YYNGEE. The CDR3 spells CASSVAWGTYEQYF. The CDR3 bases are TGTGCCAGCAGCGTAGCTTGGGGAACCTACGAGCAGTACTTC.

The V and J genes are TRBV5-1 and TRBJ2-7; 13 bases match TRBD2. The trim removed 6 bases at V and 5 bases at J, leaving 5 bases unmatched. Germline loops: CDR1 SGHRS, CDR2 YFSETQ. The CDR3 consists of 14 residues. CDR3 region: CASTPGTSGNEQYF. The DNA for the CDR3 is TGCGCCAGCACCCCCGGGACTAGCGGGAACGAGCAGTACTTC.

The chain is built from TRBV10-1 and TRBJ2-1; 10 nucleotides agree with TRBD2. Looked up from germline, CDR1 is WNHNN and CDR2 is SYGVQD (reference sequence). Trimming removed 2 bases from V and 7 bases from J; junction bases left unmatched: 5. This CDR3 spans 15 amino acids. CDR3 residues: CASSERTSGINEQFF. The DNA for the CDR3 is TGCGCCAGCAGTGAGCGGACTAGCGGAATTAATGAGCAGTTCTTC.

Remarks on this clone: Other DNA sequences in this sample translate to the same CDR3. The chain links TRBV5-1 to TRBJ2-7; TRBD2 matches at 7 bases. Looked up from germline, CDR1 is SGHRS and CDR2 is YFSETQ. This CDR3 comprises 15 residues. V lost 0 bases and J lost 0; bases outside the gene matches: 3. The DNA of the CDR3 is TGCGCCAGCAGCTTGGCCGGGGGGTCCTCCTACGAGCAGTACTTC. The encoded protein is CASSLAGGSSYEQYF.

The chain is built from TRBV28 and TRBJ1-5, with 9 bases fitting TRBD1. The CDR3 contains 15 residues. Looked up from germline, CDR1 is MDHEN and CDR2 is SYDVKM. V gave up 7 bases and J gave up 0 bases; unmatched junction bases: 4. CDR3 nucleotides: TGTGCCAGCAAGAAACAGGGGGCTAGCAATCAGCCCCAGCATTTT. Amino acids: CASKKQGASNQPQHF.

This clone was recorded at least ten times. V gene TRBV7-2 combines with J gene TRBJ2-1; 10 bases align to TRBD2. Germline V CDR1 and CDR2: SGHTA, FQGNSA. V was pared by 2 bases and J by 4 bases, with 8 bases of the junction left unmatched. The CDR3 spans 17 residues. The CDR3 loop reads CASSLLGLALKYNEQFF. In nucleotides, the CDR3 is TGTGCCAGCAGCTTATTGGGACTAGCGCTAAAGTACAATGAGCAGTTCTTC. The full variable domain, rest sourced from reference TRBV7-2 and TRBJ2-1, is GAGVSQSPSNKVTEKGKDVELRCDPISGHTALYWYRQSLGQGLEFLIYFQGNSAPDKSGLPSDRFSAERTGGSVSTLTIQRTQQEDSAVYLCASSLLGLALKYNEQFFGPGTRLTVL.

This clone was seen a few times. The chain is built from TRBV5-1 and TRBJ1-3; D is unresolved. The length of the CDR3 is 16 residues. Trimming took 0 bases from V and 0 from J, leaving 10 bases between them. Germline CDR1 and CDR2: SGHRS and YFSETQ. The CDR3 DNA reads as TGCGCCAGCAGCTTGGGAGTGGGAATCTCTGGAAACACCATATATTTT. As protein: CASSLGVGISGNTIYF.

The chain combines TRBV6-1 with TRBJ1-2; a weak D match, TRBD1 (5 bases). Germline loops: CDR1 MNHNS, CDR2 SASEGT. The V and J ends lost 5 bases and 8 bases respectively, with 18 bases between them. This CDR3 contains 14 residues. Written as DNA, the CDR3 is TGTGCCAGCAGTTATACCGGGACCCCGGGCGGCTACACCTTC. It yields the protein CASSYTGTPGGYTF.

The V gene is TRBV7-2, the J gene TRBJ2-7, with D perhaps TRBD1 or TRBD2 (5 bases each). V lost 5 bases to trimming and J lost 3 bases, with 20 bases between them. The germline V gene encodes CDR1 SGHTA and CDR2 FQGNSA. The length of the CDR3 is 16 residues. The CDR3 DNA sequence: TGTGCCAGCAGCCCGGGGTGGGGCCTATTATTCTACGAGCAGTACTTC. Translating gives CASSPGWGLLFYEQYF.

V and J are TRBV5-4 and TRBJ1-1; 9 bases map to TRBD1. The CDR3 has 15 amino acids. V lost 3 bases to trimming and J lost 0 bases; unmatched junction nucleotides: 3. Looked up from germline, CDR1 is SGHNT and CDR2 is YYREEE (reference sequence). DNA for the CDR3: TGTGCCAGCAGCTGGGACAGGGTATTGAACACTGAAGCTTTCTTT. As protein: CASSWDRVLNTEAFF.

The genes are TRBV11-2 and TRBJ2-5; a possible D gene is TRBD2 (5 bases). Gene TRBJ2-7 matches the end of the DNA better, so the J call may be wrong. CDR1 is SGHAT, CDR2 FQNNGV, per germline. This CDR3 contains 14 residues. CDR3 region: CASSPVGGPYEQYF. In DNA, the CDR3 is TGTGCCAGCAGCCCCGTTGGCGGGCCCTACGAGCAGTACTTC.

With respect to this clone: Other DNA sequences of this sample code for an identical CDR3. The V call is TRBV6-6, the J call TRBJ1-1; no clear D. Trimming pared 6 bases from V and 0 bases from J, leaving 8 bases between. The CDR3 spans 13 residues. Germline CDR1 is MNHNY and CDR2 is SVGAGI (reference sequence). CDR3 nucleotides: TGTGCCAGCAGCCCTACACTGAACACTGAAGCTTTCTTT. It encodes CASSPTLNTEAFF.

This clone has only a few counts. V and J are TRBV6-4 and TRBJ2-3; 7 bases fit TRBD2. The V gene's germline CDR1 is MRHNA and CDR2 SNTAGT. The trim removed 2 bases at V and 1 base at J, leaving 6 bases unmatched. This CDR3 region has 16 residues. CDR3 sequence: CASSDTPGGRTDTQYF. The CDR3 DNA reads as TGTGCCAGCAGTGACACTCCGGGAGGCCGCACAGATACGCAGTATTTT.

This clone turned up a few times. The chain employs TRBV5-1 and TRBJ2-7; 8 nucleotides align to TRBD2. The CDR3 extends over 13 amino acids. The V and J ends lost 4 bases and 13 bases, in that order; junction bases with no gene match: 13. In germline, CDR1 is SGHRS, CDR2 YFSETQ. This CDR3 is CASSSESGSLIYF. The CDR3 nucleotides read TGCGCCAGCAGCAGTGAGAGCGGGAGCCTAATTTACTTC.

In its sample, this clone was seen a few times. The chain links TRBV27 to TRBJ1-2, with D maybe TRBD1 (5 bases). The CDR3 loop spans 14 amino acids. V lost 4 bases, J lost 4 bases, and 13 bases lay in between. Germline lookup yields CDR1 MNHEY and CDR2 SMNVEV (reference sequence). CDR3 nucleotide sequence: TGTGCCAGCAGTTCCTGGACATTAGGCTATGGCTACACCTTC. This gives the protein CASSSWTLGYGYTF.

J is TRBJ2-4 and V is TRBV27, with 12 bases aligning to TRBD2. The germline gives CDR1 MNHEY, CDR2 SMNVEV (reference sequence). CDR3 length: 15 amino acids. Trimming removed 3 bases from V and 4 bases from J; junction bases left unmatched: 1. CDR3 protein: CASSFGTSGKNIQYF. The CDR3 nucleotides read TGTGCCAGCAGTTTCGGGACTAGCGGGAAAAACATTCAGTACTTC.

The chain couples TRBV29-1 to TRBJ2-5; 7 nucleotides align to TRBD2. The J call could be wrong; TRBJ2-7 is a better fit for the DNA end. This CDR3 spans 12 amino acids. CDR1 and CDR2 from the germline V gene are SQVTM and ANQGSEA. The CDR3 here is CSVGTGRDEQYF. CDR3 nucleotides: TGCAGCGTCGGGACGGGGAGGGACGAGCAGTACTTC.

This clone appeared once. The J gene is TRBJ2-7, the V gene TRBV20-1; D call uncertain. This CDR3 has 11 amino acids. The V end lost 6 bases, the J end lost 4 bases, and 10 bases lay between the germline ends. Germline CDR1 reads DFQATT; CDR2 reads SNEGSKA (reference sequence). CDR3 sequence reads: CSASINYEQYF. CDR3 DNA: TGCAGTGCGTCGATTAATTACGAGCAGTACTTC.

This sequence joins TRBV5-8 and TRBJ1-2; TRBD1 is a possible D gene (6 bases). Trimming pared 4 bases from V and 0 bases from J, leaving 10 bases between. The CDR3 totals 14 residues. The germline CDR1 and CDR2 sequences are SGHTS and YDEGEE. DNA for the CDR3: TGTGCCAGCAGCCGGGACATAACTAACTATGGCTACACCTTC. Translating it yields CASSRDITNYGYTF.

This clone was seen only a few times. V is TRBV21-1 and J is TRBJ1-6. TRBV21-1 constitutes a pseudogene. The CDR3 extends over 13 amino acids. CDR3 DNA sequence: TGTGAATACGTTAGCTCCTATAATTCACCCCTCCACTTT. This codes for CEYVSSYNSPLHF.

The CDR3 DNA is TGCAGCGTTGAAGCAGACAGGGTCAACGAGCAGTACTTC. Its protein product is CSVEADRVNEQYF. V usage is TRBV29-1 and J usage is TRBJ2-7; TRBD1 aligns across 7 bases. Germline CDR1 SQVTM, CDR2 ANQGSEA. V shed 1 base, J shed 5 bases, and the junction held 5 bases outside the gene matches. The CDR3 consists of 13 residues.

There are a few counts of this clone. Different DNA sequences within this sample yield the same CDR3. The chain joins TRBV11-2 to TRBJ2-7; D is perhaps TRBD1 or TRBD2 (5 bases each). The germline gives CDR1 SGHAT, CDR2 FQNNGV. The CDR3 has 15 amino acids. The V end was cut by 3 bases, the J end by 4 bases, with 16 bases between. The CDR3 nucleotides are TGTGCCAGCAGCTTGGCTCCGGGACCACGATACGAGCAGTACTTC. Its protein is CASSLAPGPRYEQYF. Full variable domain (outside the CDR3, taken from reference TRBV11-2 and TRBJ2-7): EAGVAQSPRYKIIEKRQSVAFWCNPISGHATLYWYQQILGQGPKLLIQFQNNGVVDDSQLPKDRFSAERLKGVDSTLKIQPAKLEDSAVYLCASSLAPGPRYEQYFGPGTRLTVT.